This is a list of T cell receptor beta chains from one sample in a study of naive and memory T cell subsets. In TCRdb, the 5' RACE reads were re-called with MiXCR into one record per CDR3 protein. The data contain about 59,000 distinct CDR3 sequences, 8% of them singletons. These receptor sequences come from a female donor in good health. CDR3s include the opening cysteine and the closing phenylalanine or tryptophan. D genes are given only for firm matches. Clone size, where shown, is once, few, many, or a class for clones that have expanded.

TRBV28	TRBJ2-1	NA	NA	CASSLGGPAYNEQFF	TGTGCCAGCAGTTTAGGCGGGCCCGCCTACAATGAGCAGTTCTTC
TRBV6-6	TRBJ1-2	NA	few	CASSPPVYGYTF	TGTGCCAGCAGTCCCCCGGTTTATGGCTACACCTTC
TRBV7-3	TRBJ2-1	NA	few	CASSSTHGGEQFF	TGTGCCAGCAGCTCGACCCACGGCGGTGAGCAGTTCTTC
TRBV2	TRBJ2-3	TRBD2	few	CAGSLAGGLDTQYF	TGTGCCGGGTCTTTGGCGGGGGGCCTAGATACGCAGTATTTT
TRBV14	TRBJ2-1	NA	few	CARGVDRTAYNEQFF	TGTGCCAGGGGGGTCGACAGGACTGCCTACAATGAGCAGTTCTTC
TRBV6-5	TRBJ1-1	NA	few	CASRRRGEAFF	TGTGCCAGCAGAAGGCGGGGTGAAGCTTTCTTT
TRBV5-6	TRBJ1-1	NA	many	CASSLGRQAFF	TGTGCCAGCAGCTTGGGGCGGCAAGCTTTCTTT
TRBV4-1	TRBJ2-2	TRBD1	NA	CASKGTGISTGELFF	TGCGCCAGCAAGGGGACAGGGATCTCCACTGGGGAGCTGTTTTTT
TRBV27	TRBJ2-7	NA	NA	CASSLSPGGTGASSYEQYF	TGTGCCAGCAGTTTATCTCCGGGTGGCACGGGGGCAAGCTCCTACGAGCAGTACTTC
TRBV6-1	TRBJ2-3	TRBD1	few	CASSEQGDTDTQYF	TGTGCCAGCAGTGAACAGGGGGACACAGATACGCAGTATTTT
TRBV18	TRBJ2-7	TRBD1	NA	CASSRGQGGDEQYF	TGTGCCAGCTCACGCGGACAGGGGGGGGACGAGCAGTACTTC
TRBV12-3/TRBV12-4	TRBJ2-1	NA	NA	CASSLGREKEQFF	TGTGCCAGCAGTTTGGGCAGGGAAAAGGAGCAGTTCTTC
TRBV2	TRBJ2-1	TRBD2	few	CASPGLAGGFEQFF	TGTGCCAGCCCTGGACTAGCGGGAGGATTTGAGCAGTTCTTC
TRBV14	TRBJ1-4	NA	few	CASRKDSTEEKLFF	TGTGCCAGCAGAAAGGACAGCACGGAAGAAAAACTGTTTTTT
TRBV5-1	TRBJ2-1	TRBD2	NA	CASSLLSGGNEQFF	TGCGCCAGCAGCTTGCTTAGCGGGGGAAATGAGCAGTTCTTC
TRBV11-2	TRBJ1-6	NA	many	CASSLVSGVGSSPLHF	TGTGCCAGCAGCTTAGTTTCAGGGGTGGGGTCTTCACCCCTCCACTTT
TRBV5-1	TRBJ2-3	NA	NA	CASSTYTDTQYF	TGCGCCAGCAGCACCTACACAGATACGCAGTATTTT
TRBV6-5	TRBJ2-3	NA	many	CASSYRDKTDTQYF	TGTGCCAGCAGTTACCGGGACAAAACAGATACGCAGTATTTT
TRBV6-1	TRBJ2-2	TRBD1	many	CASKDRVKAGELFF	TGTGCCAGCAAGGACAGGGTGAAGGCCGGGGAGCTGTTTTTT
TRBV5-1	TRBJ2-5	NA	NA	CASSPIGAAQETQYF	TGCGCCAGCAGCCCCATAGGGGCAGCCCAAGAGACCCAGTACTTC
TRBV7-2	TRBJ1-2	NA	NA	CASSTYGDTGYTF	TGTGCCAGCAGCACATATGGGGATACTGGCTACACCTTC
TRBV10-1	TRBJ2-5	TRBD1	few	CASSRGQQETQYF	TGCGCCAGCTCAAGGGGACAGCAAGAGACCCAGTACTTC
TRBV15	TRBJ2-2	TRBD2	NA	CTTSRDLVAGGVTGELFF	TGTACCACCAGCAGAGATTTAGTAGCGGGGGGAGTCACCGGGGAGCTGTTTTTT
TRBV3-1	TRBJ1-2	NA	NA	CASSPTGGQRYGYTF	TGTGCCAGCAGCCCAACAGGCGGACAGCGCTATGGCTACACCTTC
TRBV29-1	TRBJ1-1	NA	many	CSVVPRENTEAFF	TGCAGCGTGGTACCCAGGGAGAACACTGAAGCTTTCTTT
TRBV5-4	TRBJ2-3	TRBD1	NA	CASSPDRGRSYTQYF	TGTGCCAGCAGCCCGGACAGGGGGCGCAGTTATACGCAGTATTTT
TRBV7-2	TRBJ2-7	TRBD2	few	CASSLAVAGEHEQYF	TGTGCCAGCAGCTTAGCCGTAGCGGGAGAGCACGAGCAGTACTTC
TRBV7-8	TRBJ2-1	TRBD1	many	CASSPTQTGGGYNEQFF	TGTGCCAGCAGCCCCACTCAGACAGGGGGTGGGTACAATGAGCAGTTCTTC
TRBV5-1	TRBJ2-3	NA	NA	CASSLGMSNRAGTTDTQYF	TGCGCCAGCAGCTTGGGGATGAGCAACAGGGCGGGAACCACAGATACGCAGTATTTT
TRBV7-9	TRBJ1-2	NA	many	CASSLVESYGYTF	TGTGCCAGCAGCTTAGTAGAGTCCTATGGCTACACCTTC
TRBV5-5	TRBJ2-1	TRBD1	many	CASSLVWTGPEQFF	TGTGCCAGCAGCTTGGTCTGGACAGGGCCCGAGCAGTTCTTC
TRBV6-5	TRBJ2-6	TRBD1	NA	CASSYSTGSGANVLTF	TGTGCCAGCAGTTACTCGACAGGGTCTGGGGCCAACGTCCTGACTTTC
TRBV3-1	TRBJ2-2	NA	few	CASSQRLGLNTGELFF	TGTGCCAGCAGCCAAAGGTTAGGGTTGAACACCGGGGAGCTGTTTTTT
TRBV10-3	TRBJ2-3	NA	few	CAIERERSDTQYF	TGTGCCATAGAACGGGAGAGGTCAGATACGCAGTATTTT
TRBV5-1	TRBJ1-1	NA	many	CASSARGGEFAEAFF	TGCGCCAGCAGCGCCCGGGGGGGGGAGTTCGCTGAAGCTTTCTTT
TRBV29-1	TRBJ1-1	NA	many	CSVAPRVRDTEAFF	TGCAGCGTAGCTCCCCGTGTTCGGGACACTGAAGCTTTCTTT
TRBV5-1	TRBJ2-1	NA	many	CASSLGGVGDEQFF	TGCGCCAGCAGCTTGGGGGGCGTGGGCGATGAGCAGTTCTTC
TRBV9	TRBJ2-1	TRBD2	few	CASSVSGSRSGSGEQFF	TGTGCCAGCAGCGTTAGTGGATCGAGGAGCGGGAGTGGTGAGCAGTTCTTC
TRBV7-2	TRBJ2-3	TRBD2	NA	CASSPLAGVDTQYF	TGTGCCAGCAGCCCCTTAGCGGGAGTAGATACGCAGTATTTT